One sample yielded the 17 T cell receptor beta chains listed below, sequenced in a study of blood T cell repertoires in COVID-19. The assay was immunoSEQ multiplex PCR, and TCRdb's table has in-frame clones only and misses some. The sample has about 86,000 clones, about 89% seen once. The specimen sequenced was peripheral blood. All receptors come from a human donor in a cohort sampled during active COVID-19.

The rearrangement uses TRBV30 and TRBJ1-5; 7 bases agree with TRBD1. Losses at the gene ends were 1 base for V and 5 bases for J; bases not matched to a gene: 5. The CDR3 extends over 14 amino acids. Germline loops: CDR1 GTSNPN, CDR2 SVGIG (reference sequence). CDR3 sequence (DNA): TGTGCCTGGAGTGGGGACAGCGCCTATCAGCCCCAGCATTTT. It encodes CAWSGDSAYQPQHF.

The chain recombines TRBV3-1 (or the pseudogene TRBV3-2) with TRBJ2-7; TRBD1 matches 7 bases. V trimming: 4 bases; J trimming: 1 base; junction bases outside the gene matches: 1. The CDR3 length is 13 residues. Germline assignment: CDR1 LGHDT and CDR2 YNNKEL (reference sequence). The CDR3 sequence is CASSPTGSYEQYF. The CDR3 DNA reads TGTGCCAGCAGCCCGACAGGGTCCTACGAGCAGTACTTC.

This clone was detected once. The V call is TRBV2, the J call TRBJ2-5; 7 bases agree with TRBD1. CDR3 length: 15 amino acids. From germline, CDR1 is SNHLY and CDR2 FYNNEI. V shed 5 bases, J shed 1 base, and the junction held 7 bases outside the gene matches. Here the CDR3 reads CASSTEGQSQETQYF. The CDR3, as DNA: TGTGCCAGCAGTACTGAGGGACAGTCCCAAGAGACCCAGTACTTC.

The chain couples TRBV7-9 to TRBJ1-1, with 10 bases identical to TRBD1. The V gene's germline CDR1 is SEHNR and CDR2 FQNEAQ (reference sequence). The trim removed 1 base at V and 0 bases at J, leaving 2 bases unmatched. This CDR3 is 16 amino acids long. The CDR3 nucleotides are TGTGCCAGCAGCTTAGGGACAGGGGGGTTGAACACTGAAGCTTTCTTT. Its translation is CASSLGTGGLNTEAFF.

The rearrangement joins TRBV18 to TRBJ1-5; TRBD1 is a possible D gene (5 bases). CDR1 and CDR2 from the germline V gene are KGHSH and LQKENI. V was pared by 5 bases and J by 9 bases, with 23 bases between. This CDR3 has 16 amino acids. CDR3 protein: CASSSSGTVEGSPQHF. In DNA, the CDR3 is TGTGCCAGCTCAAGTTCAGGGACCGTGGAGGGTTCGCCCCAGCATTTT. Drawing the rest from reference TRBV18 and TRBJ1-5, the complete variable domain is NAGVMQNPRHLVRRRGQEARLRCSPMKGHSHVYWYRQLPEEGLKFMVYLQKENIIDESGMPKERFSAEFPKEGPSILRIQQVVRGDSAAYFCASSSSGTVEGSPQHFGDGTRLSIL.

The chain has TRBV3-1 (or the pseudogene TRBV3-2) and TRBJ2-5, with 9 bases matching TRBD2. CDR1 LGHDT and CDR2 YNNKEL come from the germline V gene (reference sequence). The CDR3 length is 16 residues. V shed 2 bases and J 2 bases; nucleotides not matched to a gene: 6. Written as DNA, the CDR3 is TGTGCCAGCAGCCAATCTCTAGCGGGGACACAAGAGACCCAGTACTTC. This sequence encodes CASSQSLAGTQETQYF.

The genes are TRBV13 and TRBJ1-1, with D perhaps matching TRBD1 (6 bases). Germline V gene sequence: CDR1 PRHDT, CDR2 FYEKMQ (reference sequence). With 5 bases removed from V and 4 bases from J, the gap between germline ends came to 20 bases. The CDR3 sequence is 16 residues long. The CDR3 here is CASSLSEGERGTEAFF. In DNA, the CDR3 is TGTGCCAGCAGCCTAAGCGAGGGGGAGCGGGGCACTGAAGCTTTCTTT.

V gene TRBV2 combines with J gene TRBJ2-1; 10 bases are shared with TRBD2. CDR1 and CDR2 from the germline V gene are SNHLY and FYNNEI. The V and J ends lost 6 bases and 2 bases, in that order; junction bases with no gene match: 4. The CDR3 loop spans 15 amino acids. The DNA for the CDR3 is TGTGCCAGCAGGGCTAGCGGGAGTCCCTACAATGAGCAGTTCTTC. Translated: CASRASGSPYNEQFF.

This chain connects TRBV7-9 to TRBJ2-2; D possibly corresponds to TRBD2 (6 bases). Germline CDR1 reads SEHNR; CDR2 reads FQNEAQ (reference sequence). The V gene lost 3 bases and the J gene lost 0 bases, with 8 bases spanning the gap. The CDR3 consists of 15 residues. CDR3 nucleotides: TGTGCCAGCAGCTTGGGGGGAGCGAACACCGGGGAGCTGTTTTTT. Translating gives CASSLGGANTGELFF. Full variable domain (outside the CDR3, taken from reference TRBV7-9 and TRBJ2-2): DTGVSQNPRHKITKRGQNVTFRCDPISEHNRLYWYRQTLGQGPEFLTYFQNEAQLEKSRLLSDRFSAERPKGSFSTLEIQRTEQGDSAMYLCASSLGGANTGELFFGEGSRLTVL.

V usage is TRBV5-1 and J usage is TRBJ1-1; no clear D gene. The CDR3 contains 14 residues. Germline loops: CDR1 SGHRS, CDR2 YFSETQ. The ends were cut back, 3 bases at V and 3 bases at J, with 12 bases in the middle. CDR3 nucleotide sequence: TGCGCCAGCAGCTCGGCAGGTGGGTACACTGAAGCTTTCTTT. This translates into CASSSAGGYTEAFF.

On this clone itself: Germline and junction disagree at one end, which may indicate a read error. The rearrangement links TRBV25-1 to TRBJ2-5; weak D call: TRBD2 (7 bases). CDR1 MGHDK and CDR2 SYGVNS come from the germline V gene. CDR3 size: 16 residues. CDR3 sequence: CASRKGVAGAQGTQYF. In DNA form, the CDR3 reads TGTGCCAGCAGGAAGGGTGTGGCGGGGGCCCAAGGGACCCAGTACTTC.

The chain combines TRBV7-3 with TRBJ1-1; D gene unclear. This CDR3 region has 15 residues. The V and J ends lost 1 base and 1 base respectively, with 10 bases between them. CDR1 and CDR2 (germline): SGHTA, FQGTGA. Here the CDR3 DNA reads TGTGCCAGCAGCTTAAATCAACCAGGGAACACTGAAGCTTTCTTT. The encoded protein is CASSLNQPGNTEAFF.

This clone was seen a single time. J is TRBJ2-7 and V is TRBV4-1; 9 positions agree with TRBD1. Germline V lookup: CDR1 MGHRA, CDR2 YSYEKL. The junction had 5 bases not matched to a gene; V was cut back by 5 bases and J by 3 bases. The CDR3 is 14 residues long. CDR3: CASSYRDRDYEQYF. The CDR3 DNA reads TGCGCCAGCAGCTACCGGGACAGGGACTACGAGCAGTACTTC.

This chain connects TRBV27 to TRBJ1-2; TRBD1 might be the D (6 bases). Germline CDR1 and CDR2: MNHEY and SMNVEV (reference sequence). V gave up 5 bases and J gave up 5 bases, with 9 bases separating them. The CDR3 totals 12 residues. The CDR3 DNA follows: TGTGCCAGCAGTCCCCAGGGGTATGGCTACACCTTC. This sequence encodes CASSPQGYGYTF.

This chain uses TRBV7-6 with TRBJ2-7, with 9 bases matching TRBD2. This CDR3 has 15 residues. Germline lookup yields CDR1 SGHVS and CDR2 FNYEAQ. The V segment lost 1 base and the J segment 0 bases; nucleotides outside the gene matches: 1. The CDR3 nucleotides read TGTGCCAGCAGCTTAGGTAGCGGGAGCTCCTACGAGCAGTACTTC. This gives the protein CASSLGSGSSYEQYF. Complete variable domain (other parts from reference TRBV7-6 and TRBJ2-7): GAGVSQSPRYKVTKRGQDVALRCDPISGHVSLYWYRQALGQGPEFLTYFNYEAQQDKSGLPNDRFSAERPEGSISTLTIQRTEQRDSAMYRCASSLGSGSSYEQYFGPGTRLTVT.

In DNA form, the CDR3 reads TGTGCCAGCAGCCATCCCGGGACTAAAAATGAGCAGTTCTTC. As protein: CASSHPGTKNEQFF. J is TRBJ2-1 and V is TRBV4-2, with 7 bases identical to TRBD2. This CDR3 spans 14 amino acids. CDR1 and CDR2 from the germline V gene are LGHNA and YNFKEQ. V trimming: 3 bases; J trimming: 7 bases; junction bases outside the gene matches: 6.

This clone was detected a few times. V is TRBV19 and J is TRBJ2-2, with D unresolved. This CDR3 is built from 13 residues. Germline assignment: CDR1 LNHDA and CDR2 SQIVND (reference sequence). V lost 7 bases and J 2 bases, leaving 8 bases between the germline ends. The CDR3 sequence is CASKPVNTGELFF. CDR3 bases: TGTGCCAGTAAACCGGTAAACACCGGGGAGCTGTTTTTT.